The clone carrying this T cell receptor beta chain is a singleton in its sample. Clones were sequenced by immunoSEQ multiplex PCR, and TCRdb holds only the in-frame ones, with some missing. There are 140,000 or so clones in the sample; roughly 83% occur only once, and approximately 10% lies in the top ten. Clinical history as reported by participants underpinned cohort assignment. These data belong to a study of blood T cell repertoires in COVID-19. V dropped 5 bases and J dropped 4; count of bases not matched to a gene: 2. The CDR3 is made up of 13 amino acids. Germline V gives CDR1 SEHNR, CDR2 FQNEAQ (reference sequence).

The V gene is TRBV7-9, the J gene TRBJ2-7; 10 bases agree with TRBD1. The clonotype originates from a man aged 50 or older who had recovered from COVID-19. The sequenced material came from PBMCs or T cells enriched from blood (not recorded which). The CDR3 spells CASSDRGPYEQYF. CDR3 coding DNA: TGTGCCAGCAGCGACAGGGGGCCATACGAGCAGTACTTC. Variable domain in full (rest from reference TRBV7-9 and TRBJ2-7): DTGVSQNPRHKITKRGQNVTFRCDPISEHNRLYWYRQTLGQGPEFLTYFQNEAQLEKSRLLSDRFSAERPKGSFSTLEIQRTEQGDSAMYLCASSDRGPYEQYFGPGTRLTVT.